The clone carrying this TCR beta chain has a single count. The antigen is undetermined. The CDR3 is 15 amino acids. J was trimmed by 0 bases and V by 10 bases; bases with no gene match: 5. Germline V lookup: CDR1 MDHEN, CDR2 SYDVKM. PCR was performed using 60 Vbeta and 13 Jbeta primers. Sequenced by immunoSEQ multiplex PCR; TCRdb stores in-frame clones only, minus some. This sample yields about 140,000 clones, of which 80% are seen a single time; under 5.5% belongs to the top ten. This entry is derived from a study of cytomegalovirus exposure and HLA in healthy donors. Study context: From HLA-typed donors, an early data release held tens of millions of unique TCRs. Broader study findings: It was likely that a cluster of highly shared sequence variants was a sequencing artifact. Researchers had no immune exposure information except CMV serostatus available. In vitro testing confirmed a few CMV-associated chains as specific for CMV antigens.

The sequence derives from a man aged 25-40 years in good health. Sample: PBMCs. The V and J genes are TRBV28 and TRBJ2-2; TRBD2 aligns across 10 bases. CDR3 in DNA: TGTGCCACTGTCACTAGCGGGACGAACACCGGGGAGCTGTTTTTT. The encoded protein is CATVTSGTNTGELFF.